What follows describes a single T cell receptor beta chain. Its antigen is not known. This record belongs to a study of shared clonotypes between healthy human individuals. General observations from the study: Though the depth was large, rarefaction showed that sorted-subset sequencing was incomplete. Some naive CD4 clonotypes, about 5%, turned up in common across a handful of donors.

The CDR3 has 13 residues. Per the germline V gene, CDR1 is KGHSH and CDR2 is LQKENI. V lost 6 bases and J 4 bases, leaving 10 bases between the germline ends. Profiling relied on immunoSEQ multiplex PCR, and the TCRdb table lists in-frame clones only, not all of them. The sample includes 400,000 to 600,000 clones, more than 95% of them seen just once. Sequenced: naive CD4+ T cells sorted from blood. The subset is: CD45RA+ positively selected. The V and J genes are TRBV18 and TRBJ2-1; no firm D call. The clonotype originates from a woman between 25 and 40 years old in good health. The CDR3 coding sequence is TGTGCCAGCTCGCAGAGTCGTTACAATGAGCAGTTCTTC. It codes for CASSQSRYNEQFF.